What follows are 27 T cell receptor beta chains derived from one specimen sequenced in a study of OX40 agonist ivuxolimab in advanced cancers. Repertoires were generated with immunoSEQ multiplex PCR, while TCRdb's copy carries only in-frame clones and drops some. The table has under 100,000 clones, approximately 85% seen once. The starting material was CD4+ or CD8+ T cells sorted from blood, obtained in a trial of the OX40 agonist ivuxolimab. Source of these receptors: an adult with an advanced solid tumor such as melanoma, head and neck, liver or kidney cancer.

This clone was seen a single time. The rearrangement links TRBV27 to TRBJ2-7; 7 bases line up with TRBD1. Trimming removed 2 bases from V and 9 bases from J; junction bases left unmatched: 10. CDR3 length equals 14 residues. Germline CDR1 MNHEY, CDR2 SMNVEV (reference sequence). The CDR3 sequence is CASSLGRGTTGQYF. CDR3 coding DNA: TGTGCCAGCAGTTTAGGCAGGGGGACCACCGGGCAGTACTTC.

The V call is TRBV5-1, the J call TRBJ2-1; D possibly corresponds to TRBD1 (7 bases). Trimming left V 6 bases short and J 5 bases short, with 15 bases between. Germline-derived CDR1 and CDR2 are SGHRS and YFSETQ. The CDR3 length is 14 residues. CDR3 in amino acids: CASMEGAGDNEQFF. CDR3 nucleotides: TGCGCCAGCATGGAGGGGGCCGGGGACAATGAGCAGTTCTTC.

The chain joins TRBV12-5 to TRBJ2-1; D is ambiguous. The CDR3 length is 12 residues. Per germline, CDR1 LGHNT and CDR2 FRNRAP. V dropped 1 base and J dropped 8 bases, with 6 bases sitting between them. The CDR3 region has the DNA TGTGCTAGTGGTTTGGCAGTTGATGAGCAGTTCTTC. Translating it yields CASGLAVDEQFF.

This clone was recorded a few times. CDR3 DNA: TGTGCCAGCAGCCTAGGAGGGACACCCTACGAGCAGTACTTC. It codes for CASSLGGTPYEQYF. The chain uses TRBV7-2 and TRBJ2-7, with D perhaps assigned TRBD1 or TRBD2 (6 bases each). The length of the CDR3 is 14 residues. V was trimmed by 5 bases and J by 2 bases, leaving 13 bases between them. Germline values: CDR1 SGHTA, CDR2 FQGNSA.

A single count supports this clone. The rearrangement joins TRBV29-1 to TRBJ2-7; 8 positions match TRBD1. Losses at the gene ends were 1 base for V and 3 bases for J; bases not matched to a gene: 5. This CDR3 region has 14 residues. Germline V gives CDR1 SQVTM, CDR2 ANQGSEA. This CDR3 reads CSVEGDGTGYEQYF. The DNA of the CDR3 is TGCAGCGTTGAAGGCGATGGGACAGGCTACGAGCAGTACTTC.

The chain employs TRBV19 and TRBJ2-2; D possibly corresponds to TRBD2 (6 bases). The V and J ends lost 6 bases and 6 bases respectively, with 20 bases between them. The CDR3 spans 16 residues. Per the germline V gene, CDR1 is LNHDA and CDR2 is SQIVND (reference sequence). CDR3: CASRGTHPLLAGELFF. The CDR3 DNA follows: TGTGCCAGTAGAGGGACTCATCCCCTGTTGGCCGGGGAGCTGTTTTTT.

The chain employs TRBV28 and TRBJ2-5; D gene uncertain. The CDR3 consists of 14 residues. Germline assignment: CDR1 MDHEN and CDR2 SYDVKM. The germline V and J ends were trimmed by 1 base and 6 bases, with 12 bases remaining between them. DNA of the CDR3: TGTGCCAGCAGTTTATCCCTTCCGATCCAGACCCAGTACTTC. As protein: CASSLSLPIQTQYF.

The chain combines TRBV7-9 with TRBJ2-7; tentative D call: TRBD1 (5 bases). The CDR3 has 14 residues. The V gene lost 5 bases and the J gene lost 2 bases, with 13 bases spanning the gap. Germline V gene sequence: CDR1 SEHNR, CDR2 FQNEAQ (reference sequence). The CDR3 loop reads CASSVLRAPYEQYF. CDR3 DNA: TGTGCCAGCAGCGTGCTCAGGGCCCCCTACGAGCAGTACTTC.

The CDR3 DNA reads as TGTGCCAGCAGTGAAAACAGGAACTATAATGAAAAACTGTTTTTT. Translated, it gives CASSENRNYNEKLFF. The chain combines TRBV6-1 with TRBJ1-4, with D possibly matching TRBD1 (5 bases). Between the trimmed V and J ends, which lost 2 bases and 4 bases, there was a span of 11 bases. This CDR3 is 15 amino acids long. Germline values: CDR1 MNHNS, CDR2 SASEGT.

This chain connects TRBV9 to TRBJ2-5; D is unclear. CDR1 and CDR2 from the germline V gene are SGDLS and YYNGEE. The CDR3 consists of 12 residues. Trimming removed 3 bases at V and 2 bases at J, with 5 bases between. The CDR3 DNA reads TGTGCCAGCAGCGCCATGCAAGAGACCCAGTACTTC. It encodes CASSAMQETQYF.

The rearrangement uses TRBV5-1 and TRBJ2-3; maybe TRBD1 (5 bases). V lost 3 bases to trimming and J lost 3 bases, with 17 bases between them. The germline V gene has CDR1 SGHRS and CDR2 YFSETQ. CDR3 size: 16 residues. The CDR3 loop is CASSSQPREATDTQYF. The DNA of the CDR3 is TGCGCCAGCAGCTCTCAACCCAGGGAAGCGACAGATACGCAGTATTTT.

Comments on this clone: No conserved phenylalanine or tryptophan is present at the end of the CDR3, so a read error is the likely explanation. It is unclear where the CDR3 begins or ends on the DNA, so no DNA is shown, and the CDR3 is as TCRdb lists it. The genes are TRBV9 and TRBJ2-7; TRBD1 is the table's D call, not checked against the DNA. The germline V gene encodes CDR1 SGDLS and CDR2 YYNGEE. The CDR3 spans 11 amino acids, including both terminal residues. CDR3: CASSTGQGSVI.

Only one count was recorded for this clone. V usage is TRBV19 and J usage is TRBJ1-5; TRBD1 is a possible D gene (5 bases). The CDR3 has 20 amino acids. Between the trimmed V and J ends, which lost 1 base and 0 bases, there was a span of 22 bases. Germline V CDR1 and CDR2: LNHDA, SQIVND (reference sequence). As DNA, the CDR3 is TGTGCCAGTAGTATAGCGTCCGGGGCAACTATCCCCTATAGCAATCAGCCCCAGCATTTT. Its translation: CASSIASGATIPYSNQPQHF.

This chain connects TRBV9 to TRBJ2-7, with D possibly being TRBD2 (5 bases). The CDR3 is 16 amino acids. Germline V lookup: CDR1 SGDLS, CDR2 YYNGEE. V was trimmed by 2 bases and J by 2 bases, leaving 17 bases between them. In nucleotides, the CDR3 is TGTGCCAGCAGCGTGAGGTCTGAGGGCAACACCTACGAGCAGTACTTC. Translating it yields CASSVRSEGNTYEQYF.

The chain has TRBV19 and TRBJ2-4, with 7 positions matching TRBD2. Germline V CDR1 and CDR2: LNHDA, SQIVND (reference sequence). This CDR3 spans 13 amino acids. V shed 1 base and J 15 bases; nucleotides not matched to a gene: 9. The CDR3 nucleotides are TGTGCCAGTAGTATAGTAACGGGGGGTGGTTCGTACTTC. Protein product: CASSIVTGGGSYF.

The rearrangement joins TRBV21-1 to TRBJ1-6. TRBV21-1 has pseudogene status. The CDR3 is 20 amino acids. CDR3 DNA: TGTGCCAGCAGCAAAGAGGGACGCGCTATTAGGGCGCTGGGAAAATCACCCCTCCACTTT. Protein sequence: CASSKEGRAIRALGKSPLHF.

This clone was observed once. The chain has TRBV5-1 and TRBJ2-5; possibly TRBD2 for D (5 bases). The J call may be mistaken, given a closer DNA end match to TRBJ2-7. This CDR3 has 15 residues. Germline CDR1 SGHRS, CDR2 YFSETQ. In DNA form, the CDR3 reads TGCGCCAGCAGCCGAGAGACTAATGGTTACTACGAGCAGTACTTC. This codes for CASSRETNGYYEQYF.

CDR3 DNA: TGTGCCAGCAGCAAAGGAGGACAGGGGGCGCAGAGCACCGGGGAGCTGTTTTTT. Translated: CASSKGGQGAQSTGELFF. V is TRBV21-1 and J is TRBJ2-2; the listed D gene, TRBD1, was not tested against the DNA. TRBV21-1 is deemed a pseudogene. CDR3 length: 18 residues.

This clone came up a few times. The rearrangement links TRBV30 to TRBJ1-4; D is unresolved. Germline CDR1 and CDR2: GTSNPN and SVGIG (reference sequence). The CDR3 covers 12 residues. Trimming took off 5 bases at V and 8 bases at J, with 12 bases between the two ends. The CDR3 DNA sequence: TGTGCCTGGGCTGGGTCGCGGGAAAAACTGTTTTTT. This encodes CAWAGSREKLFF.

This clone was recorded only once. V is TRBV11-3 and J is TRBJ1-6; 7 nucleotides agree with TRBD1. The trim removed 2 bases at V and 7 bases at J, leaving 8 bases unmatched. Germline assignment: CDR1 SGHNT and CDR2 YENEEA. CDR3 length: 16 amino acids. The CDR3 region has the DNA TGTGCCAGCAGCTTATGGCCACCAGGGGGAAATTCACCCCTCCACTTT. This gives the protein CASSLWPPGGNSPLHF. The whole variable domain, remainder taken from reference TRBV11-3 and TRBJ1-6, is EAGVVQSPRYKIIEKKQPVAFWCNPISGHNTLYWYLQNLGQGPELLIRYENEEAVDDSQLPKDRFSAERLKGVDSTLKIQPAELGDSAVYLCASSLWPPGGNSPLHFGNGTRLTVT.

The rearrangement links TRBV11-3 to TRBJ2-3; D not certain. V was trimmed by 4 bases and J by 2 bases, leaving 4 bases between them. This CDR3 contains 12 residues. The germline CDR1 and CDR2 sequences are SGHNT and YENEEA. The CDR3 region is CASSSYTDTQYF. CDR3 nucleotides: TGTGCCAGCAGCTCTTACACAGATACGCAGTATTTT. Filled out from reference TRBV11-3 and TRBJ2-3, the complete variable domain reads EAGVVQSPRYKIIEKKQPVAFWCNPISGHNTLYWYLQNLGQGPELLIRYENEEAVDDSQLPKDRFSAERLKGVDSTLKIQPAELGDSAVYLCASSSYTDTQYFGPGTRLTVL.

Here the CDR3 reads CASSVGIGTDTQYF. The DNA for the CDR3 is TGTGCCAGCAGCGTCGGGATCGGCACAGATACGCAGTATTTT. The J gene is TRBJ2-3, the V gene TRBV9, with D possibly TRBD2 on 5 matching bases. Looked up from germline, CDR1 is SGDLS and CDR2 is YYNGEE. The CDR3 is 14 residues long. Trimming pared 2 bases from V and 1 base from J, leaving 8 bases between.

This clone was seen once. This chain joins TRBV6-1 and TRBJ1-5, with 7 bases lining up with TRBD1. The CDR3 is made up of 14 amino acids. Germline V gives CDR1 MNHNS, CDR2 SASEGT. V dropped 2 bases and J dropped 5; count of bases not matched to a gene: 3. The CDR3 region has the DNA TGTGCCAGCAGTGAAAACAGGGGTGATCAGCCCCAGCATTTT. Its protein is CASSENRGDQPQHF.

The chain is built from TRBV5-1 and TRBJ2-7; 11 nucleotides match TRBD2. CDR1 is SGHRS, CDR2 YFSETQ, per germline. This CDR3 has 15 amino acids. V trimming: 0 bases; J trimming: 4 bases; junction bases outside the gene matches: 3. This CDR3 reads CASSLVPSGGYEQYF. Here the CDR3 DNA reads TGCGCCAGCAGCTTGGTGCCTAGCGGGGGGTACGAGCAGTACTTC.

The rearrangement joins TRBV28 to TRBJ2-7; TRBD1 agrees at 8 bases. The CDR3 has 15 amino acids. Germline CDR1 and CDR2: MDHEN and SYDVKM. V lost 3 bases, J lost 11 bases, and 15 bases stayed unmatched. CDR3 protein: CASSLGPGGAGLKYF. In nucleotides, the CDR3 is TGTGCCAGCAGTTTGGGGCCAGGGGGCGCAGGTTTGAAGTACTTC. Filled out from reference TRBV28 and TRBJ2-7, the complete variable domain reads DVKVTQSSRYLVKRTGEKVFLECVQDMDHENMFWYRQDPGLGLRLIYFSYDVKMKEKGDIPEGYSVSREKKERFSLILESASTNQTSMYLCASSLGPGGAGLKYFGPGTRLTVT.

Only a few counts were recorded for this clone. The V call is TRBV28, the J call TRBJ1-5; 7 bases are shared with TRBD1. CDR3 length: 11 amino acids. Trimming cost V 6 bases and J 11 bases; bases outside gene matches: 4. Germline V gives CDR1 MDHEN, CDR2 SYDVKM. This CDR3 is CASRDRVTQHF. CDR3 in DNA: TGTGCCAGCAGAGACAGGGTGACCCAGCATTTT.

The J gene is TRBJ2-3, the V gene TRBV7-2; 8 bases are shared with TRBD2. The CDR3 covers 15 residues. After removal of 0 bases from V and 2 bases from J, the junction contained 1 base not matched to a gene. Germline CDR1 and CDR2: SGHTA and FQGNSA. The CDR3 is CASSLAAGDTDTQYF. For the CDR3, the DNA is TGTGCCAGCAGCTTAGCAGCGGGGGACACAGATACGCAGTATTTT.